The clone carrying this TCR beta chain was seen ten or more times. The sample comes from a study of CD8+CD57+ T cells in acquired aplastic anemia. As for the study in general: Sorted CD4+ plus CD8+ cells gave DNA averaging 3.2 ug.

The study profiled TCR beta VDJ and CDR3 using genomic DNA as template. MiXCR, run by TCRdb on the reads, gives a single entry per CDR3 protein. Altogether some 200,000 distinct CDR3 sequences are present, about half being singletons, with the ten largest covering around 2%. Patients sequenced had flow cytometry evidence of CD8+CD57+ cell expansion. There were no patients without severe acquired aplastic anemia. CDR1 and CDR2 (germline): DFQATT, SNEGSKA (reference sequence). This CDR3 is 12 amino acids long. V was pared by 5 bases and J by 2 bases, with 9 bases between. The sequenced sample was sorted CD4+, CD8+, or CD8+CD57+ T cells (not recorded which) from PBMCs. This sequence originates from a human donor with aplastic anemia. V usage is TRBV20-1 and J usage is TRBJ2-5; no reliable D call. The CDR3 sequence is CSARSIQETQYF. CDR3 bases: TGCAGTGCTCGCAGTATACAAGAGACCCAGTACTTC.